The 4 T cell receptor beta chains given below trace back to one sample, sequenced in a study of vaccination effects on CD4 cells after COVID-19. Clones were sequenced by immunoSEQ multiplex PCR, and TCRdb holds only the in-frame ones, with some missing. This sample has some 65,000 clones, with 76% found just once. Their antigen targets remain unknown. Antigen-specific CD4+ T cells were expanded with viral peptide pools in the ViraFEST assay before sequencing. Cells that had been cultured for 10 days were the source of isolated CD4+ T cells. The vaccine recipients had no prior SARS-CoV-2 infection, with negative nucleocapsid antibodies. Sequenced material: CD4+ T cells from PBMCs cultured with HCoV-NL63 spike peptides, taken before COVID-19 vaccination. These receptors were taken from a human donor who received a COVID-19 vaccine.

The chain carries TRBV7-3 and TRBJ1-2; 9 bases align to TRBD1. The CDR3 is 13 residues long. Germline values: CDR1 SGHTA, CDR2 FQGTGA. Trimming took 4 bases from V and 11 from J; bases not matched to a gene: 8. CDR3: CASSSGQGLGYTF. The CDR3 DNA sequence: TGTGCCAGCAGCTCTGGACAGGGGTTAGGGTACACCTTC.

The J gene is TRBJ1-6, the V gene TRBV19, with 11 bases identical to TRBD1. V trimming: 5 bases; J trimming: 10 bases; junction bases outside the gene matches: 7. In germline, CDR1 is LNHDA, CDR2 SQIVND (reference sequence). This CDR3 spans 15 amino acids. CDR3 amino acids: CASSPGTGGRSPLHF. In nucleotides, the CDR3 is TGTGCCAGTAGTCCCGGGACAGGGGGACGATCACCCCTCCACTTT.

The chain links TRBV15 to TRBJ2-7; D is ambiguous. Trimming stripped 3 bases from V and 2 bases from J, with 11 bases between. CDR1 is LNHNV and CDR2 is YYDKDF in the germline V gene (reference sequence). The CDR3 is 14 residues long. This CDR3 is CATSRGSHTYEQYV. The CDR3 DNA reads as TGTGCCACCAGCAGGGGCAGCCACACCTACGAGCAGTACGTC.

This chain connects TRBV20-1 to TRBJ1-2; D ambiguous. The CDR3 spans 11 residues. Trimming pared 6 bases from V and 8 bases from J, leaving 13 bases between. Germline V lookup: CDR1 DFQATT, CDR2 SNEGSKA (reference sequence). The CDR3 DNA reads TGCAGTGCCGAGACTAACGGAGGCTACACCTTC. Protein product: CSAETNGGYTF.